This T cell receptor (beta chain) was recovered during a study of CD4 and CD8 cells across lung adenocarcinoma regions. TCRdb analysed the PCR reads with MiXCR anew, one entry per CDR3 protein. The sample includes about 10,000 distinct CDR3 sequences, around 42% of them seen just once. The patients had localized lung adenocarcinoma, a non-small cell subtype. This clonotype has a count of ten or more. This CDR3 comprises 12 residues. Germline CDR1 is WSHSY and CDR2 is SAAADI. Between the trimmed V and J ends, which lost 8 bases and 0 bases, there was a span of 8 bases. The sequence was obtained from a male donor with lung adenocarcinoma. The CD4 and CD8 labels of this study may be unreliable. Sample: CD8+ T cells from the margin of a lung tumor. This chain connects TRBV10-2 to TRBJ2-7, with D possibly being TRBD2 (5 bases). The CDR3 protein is CASEGSSYEQYF. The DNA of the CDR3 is TGCGCCAGCGAGGGTAGCTCCTACGAGCAGTACTTC.